The 12 T cell receptor beta chains presented below share a single source sample, sequenced in a study of T cell responses to AZD1222 COVID-19 vaccine. This table comes from immunoSEQ multiplex PCR, and its TCRdb copy is limited to in-frame clones, with some not included. The sample records more than 65,000 clones, roughly 80% being singletons. The starting material was peripheral blood, obtained 28 days after the second AZD1222 dose. The receptors originated from an adult who received the AZD1222 COVID-19 vaccine.

This chain links TRBV15 with TRBJ1-4, with 9 bases lining up with TRBD1. Trimming removed 4 bases from V and 7 bases from J; junction bases left unmatched: 4. Germline values: CDR1 LNHNV, CDR2 YYDKDF (reference sequence). This CDR3 region has 14 residues. CDR3 sequence: CATSNNRGREKLFF. The CDR3 region has the DNA TGTGCCACCAGCAATAACAGGGGGCGTGAAAAACTGTTTTTT.

This rearrangement joins TRBV27 to TRBJ1-2, with 7 positions matching TRBD1. The CDR3 length is 13 residues. The ends lost 6 bases at V and 8 bases at J; junction bases unmatched: 9. The germline gives CDR1 MNHEY, CDR2 SMNVEV (reference sequence). For the CDR3, the DNA is TGTGCCAGCAGCCTTACGACAGGGACCGGCTACACCTTC. This translates into CASSLTTGTGYTF.

Regarding this clone: Sequence at one end of the junction differs from germline and may be a read error. As DNA, the CDR3 is TGTGCCAGCAGCCAAGTGACAGTCCCGAACGCCGGGGAGCTGTTTTTT. Its protein product is CASSQVTVPNAGELFF. The chain combines TRBV14 with TRBJ2-2; D is possibly TRBD1 (5 bases). CDR3 size: 16 residues. The germline gives CDR1 SGHDN, CDR2 FVKESK.

This clone was counted once. The chain employs TRBV5-6 and TRBJ2-2; D may be TRBD1 (6 bases). V was clipped by 4 bases and J by 10 bases, with 11 bases between them. Germline assignment: CDR1 SGHDT and CDR2 YYEEEE. The CDR3 loop spans 12 amino acids. The CDR3 loop is CASSPDRLELFF. The CDR3 DNA sequence: TGTGCCAGCAGCCCAGACAGGCTGGAGCTGTTTTTT.

The chain joins TRBV5-1 to TRBJ2-1, with 12 bases aligning to TRBD2. The ends lost 7 bases at V and 3 bases at J; junction bases unmatched: 5. The CDR3 extends over 15 amino acids. Germline CDR1 reads SGHRS; CDR2 reads YFSETQ. The CDR3 reads CASLLTSGSYNEQFF. The CDR3 DNA is TGCGCCAGCTTATTGACTAGCGGGAGCTACAATGAGCAGTTCTTC.

This clone is a singleton in its sample. The chain carries TRBV12-3 or TRBV12-4 and TRBJ2-5; possibly TRBD1 for D (5 bases). The CDR3 loop spans 13 amino acids. Trimming left V 6 bases short and J 2 bases short, with 10 bases between. CDR3 residues: CASRKDRQETQYF. CDR3 DNA sequence: TGTGCCAGCAGAAAAGACAGACAAGAGACCCAGTACTTC.

This clone was detected only once. This CDR3 reads CASSFGGDYEQYF. The DNA of the CDR3 is TGCGCCAGCAGCTTTGGTGGTGACTACGAGCAGTACTTC. The chain uses TRBV5-1 and TRBJ2-7; D is ambiguous. The V gene's germline CDR1 is SGHRS and CDR2 YFSETQ. Deletions cut 2 bases from V and 3 bases from J, with 9 bases between. The CDR3 has 13 amino acids.

This clone was seen a single time. V and J are TRBV5-1 and TRBJ1-1; perhaps TRBD1 as D (5 bases). V was shortened by 3 bases and J by 1 base, with 16 bases between the two germline ends. In germline, CDR1 is SGHRS, CDR2 YFSETQ. The CDR3 is 16 amino acids. CDR3 loop: CASSWGSRQGNTEAFF. The CDR3 bases are TGCGCCAGCAGCTGGGGGTCCAGGCAGGGGAACACTGAAGCTTTCTTT.

This clone came up once. The rearrangement uses TRBV5-1 and TRBJ1-1; TRBD1 agrees at 9 bases. This CDR3 is built from 19 residues. J lost 4 bases, V lost 2 bases, and 18 bases had no gene match. Germline V gene lookup returns CDR1 SGHRS and CDR2 YFSETQ. CDR3 nucleotide sequence: TGCGCCAGCAGCTTCGGTTCCGGGACAGGGACCACTCGGAGCACTGAAGCTTTCTTT. This translates into CASSFGSGTGTTRSTEAFF.

The chain combines TRBV5-1 with TRBJ2-2; D might be TRBD2 (6 bases). The CDR3 has 17 residues. V was cut by 4 bases and J by 5 bases, with 21 bases left in between. The V gene's germline CDR1 is SGHRS and CDR2 YFSETQ. CDR3 nucleotides: TGCGCCAGCAGCGAAGGCGTGGGACTCCGATTGACCGGGGAGCTGTTTTTT. It is translated as CASSEGVGLRLTGELFF.

The chain carries TRBV29-1 and TRBJ2-7, with 7 nucleotides matching TRBD1. CDR3 length equals 13 residues. V trimming: 4 bases; J trimming: 0 bases; junction bases outside the gene matches: 3. CDR1 is SQVTM and CDR2 is ANQGSEA in the germline V gene. CDR3 in amino acids: CSVGQGTSYEQYF. CDR3 DNA sequence: TGCAGCGTTGGACAGGGAACCTCCTACGAGCAGTACTTC.

This chain joins TRBV9 and TRBJ1-3; TRBD1 aligns across 7 bases. CDR3 size: 15 residues. The V gene end was trimmed by 4 bases and the J gene end by 4 bases; junction bases not matched to a gene: 8. Germline V gene data show CDR1 as SGDLS and CDR2 as YYNGEE. In DNA, the CDR3 is TGTGCCAGCAGCACACCGACAGGGACAGGAAACACCATATATTTT. It codes for CASSTPTGTGNTIYF.